This TCR beta chain was obtained from a study of technical replicates of blood from four donors. Sequencing used immunoSEQ multiplex PCR; TCRdb keeps in-frame clones, though not all of them. The top ten hold approximately 5.1% of the sample, which has approximately 60,000 clones, 75% to 90% seen once. Sequencing used PBMCs. This TCR was sampled from a human donor in good health. Some clones in this sample may be carry-over from other donors' samples.

Here the CDR3 reads CASSYEGGRLNSPLHF. CDR3 nucleotide sequence: TGTGCCAGCAGTTACGAGGGAGGACGGCTGAATTCACCCCTCCACTTT. The V gene is TRBV6-5, the J gene TRBJ1-6; D remains unclear. The germline V gene encodes CDR1 MNHEY and CDR2 SVGAGI. Trimming pared 2 bases from V and 7 bases from J, leaving 15 bases between. The CDR3 consists of 16 residues.